These 17 T cell receptor beta chains came from one sample sequenced in a study of T cells in women clearing cervical HPV infection. TCRdb's copy holds only in-frame clones and misses some; the assay was immunoSEQ multiplex PCR. The sample is made up of 45,000 to 55,000 clones, and the top ten hold around 1.6% of it. The sample consisted of blood buffy coat. All receptors derive from a woman aged 18 to 69 with a cervical HPV16 infection that either progressed to CIN3+ or cleared (not recorded which).

Of note for this clone: The CDR3 goes on 3 residues after the read ends, and that part is filled in from the germline J gene. This rearrangement joins TRBV7-9 to TRBJ2-1; 8 bases map to TRBD2. The CDR3 covers 15 residues. The trim removed 3 bases at V and 3 bases at J, leaving 4 bases unmatched. Germline V gene lookup returns CDR1 SEHNR and CDR2 FQNEAQ (reference sequence). The CDR3 is CASSLYAGGYNEQFF. CDR3 DNA (partial): TGTGCCAGCAGCTTGTACGCGGGAGGCTACAATGAG.

A note on this clone: Read data end 3 residues before the CDR3 end; the end is taken from the germline J gene. The chain employs TRBV6-1 and TRBJ2-5; TRBD1 matches at 9 bases. Germline assignment: CDR1 MNHNS and CDR2 SASEGT. This CDR3 comprises 15 residues. Trimming at V came to 0 bases and at J to 7 bases, leaving 6 bases not matched to a gene. The covered CDR3 bases are TGTGCCAGCAGTGAAGCGGGACAGGGCGGCGGGACC. Its translation: CASSEAGQGGGT. The whole CDR3 protein is CASSEAGQGGGTQYF.

With respect to this clone: Sequencing ends 3 residues short of the CDR3 end; the germline J gene provides the rest. V usage is TRBV28 and J usage is TRBJ2-7; a weak D match, TRBD1 (6 bases). CDR1 and CDR2 (germline): MDHEN, SYDVKM. V lost 4 bases and J lost 3, with 13 bases in between. The CDR3 length is 14 residues. The CDR3 spells CASSSQGRHYEQYF. Partial CDR3 DNA: TGTGCCAGCAGTTCACAGGGACGCCACTACGAG.

A word on this clone: With the read ending 3 residues before the CDR3 end, the germline J gene is used to fill in that end. The rearrangement joins TRBV11-2 to TRBJ1-5; D remains ambiguous. The CDR3 has 15 amino acids. Germline CDR1 is SGHAT and CDR2 is FQNNGV. Trimming took off 0 bases at V and 6 bases at J, with 12 bases between the two ends. CDR3 bases read: TGTGCCAGCAGCTTAGATAGTAGCCCCAGTCAGCCC. Translating it yields CASSLDSSPSQP. The full CDR3 sequence reads CASSLDSSPSQPQHF.

About this clone: The read terminates 3 residues before the CDR3 end, so the remaining end is supplied by the germline J gene. J is TRBJ1-5 and V is TRBV6-2 or TRBV6-3; D is ambiguous. Trimming left V 5 bases short and J 2 bases short, with 7 bases between. Germline V gives CDR1 MNHEY, CDR2 SVGEGT. The CDR3 loop spans 13 amino acids. The CDR3 reads CASSRSGNQPQHF. The DNA read from the CDR3 is TGTGCCAGCAGTAGATCGGGCAATCAGCCC.

The part of the CDR3 DNA that was read is TGTGCCAGCAGCAGGGTAGGGGATACG. It codes for CASSRVGDT. The whole CDR3 sequence is CASSRVGDTQYF. V gene TRBV7-2 combines with J gene TRBJ2-3; D not certain. The read falls 3 residues short of the CDR3 end, and the missing part is taken from the germline J gene. CDR1 and CDR2 (germline): SGHTA, FQGNSA. Trimming stripped 5 bases from V and 6 bases from J, with 9 bases between. The CDR3 is 12 residues long.

Note on this clone: The CDR3 extends 3 residues past the end of the read, so its final part is completed from the germline J gene. The gene calls are TRBV6-2 or TRBV6-3 and TRBJ1-2; possible D gene TRBD1, 6 bases. The V end lost 6 bases, the J end lost 3 bases, and 8 bases lay between the germline ends. Germline V gene lookup returns CDR1 MNHEY and CDR2 SVGEGT. The CDR3 consists of 12 residues. The CDR3 bases that were read are TGTGCCAGCAGCACAGGGTACTATGGC. Its translation: CASSTGYYG. The entire CDR3 protein is CASSTGYYGYTF.

Partial CDR3 DNA: TGCAGTGCCGACCCTCTCCGGGACAGGAACACCGGGGAG. Its translation: CSADPLRDRNTGE. The whole CDR3 region reads CSADPLRDRNTGELFF. This rearrangement joins TRBV20-1 to TRBJ2-2, with TRBD1 matching over 7 bases. Read sequence stops 3 residues before the CDR3 end, and the germline J gene provides the missing end. Germline CDR1 DFQATT, CDR2 SNEGSKA (reference sequence). The J segment lost 1 base and the V segment lost 6 bases, leaving 11 bases of the junction unmatched. The CDR3 contains 16 residues.

Regarding this clone: The CDR3 end falls 3 residues outside the read, so it is completed with the germline J gene. The chain links TRBV19 to TRBJ1-5; D is unclear. V shed 1 base and J shed 3 bases, with 4 bases lying between them. The CDR3 extends over 13 amino acids. The V gene's germline CDR1 is LNHDA and CDR2 SQIVND (reference sequence). CDR3 region: CASSIGANQPQHF. The sequenced part of the CDR3 DNA is TGTGCCAGTAGTATAGGGGCCAATCAGCCC.

A note on this clone: The CDR3 end is not reached by the read, which stops 3 residues before it; the germline J gene fills it in. This chain joins TRBV6-1 and TRBJ2-2, with a possible D match to TRBD2 (5 bases). CDR3 length: 14 amino acids. V was pared by 4 bases and J by 5 bases, with 11 bases between. From germline, CDR1 is MNHNS and CDR2 SASEGT. CDR3 sequence: CASSADFFTGELFF. The CDR3 DNA, read in part, is TGTGCCAGCAGTGCGGACTTCTTTACCGGGGAG.

Concerning this clone: The sequenced fragment ends 3 residues before the CDR3 boundary, so the rest is inferred from the germline J gene. The rearrangement joins TRBV27 to TRBJ2-3; D uncertain. This CDR3 has 13 amino acids. CDR1 is MNHEY, CDR2 SMNVEV, per germline (reference sequence). V lost 3 bases and J 1 base, leaving 5 bases between the germline ends. CDR3 bases read: TGTGCCAGCAGTTTCACTCGCACAGATACG. Protein sequence: CASSFTRTDT. The entire CDR3 is CASSFTRTDTQYF.

On this clone: The read gets to within 3 residues of the CDR3 end, and the germline J gene fills in the rest. The J gene is TRBJ1-3, the V gene TRBV5-1, with TRBD1 matching 7 bases. The V gene end was trimmed by 3 bases and the J gene end by 1 base; junction bases not matched to a gene: 7. Germline V CDR1 and CDR2: SGHRS, YFSETQ. The CDR3 totals 16 residues. CDR3 sequence reads: CASSSPDRDSGNTIYF. The sequenced CDR3 bases are TGCGCCAGCAGCTCGCCAGACAGGGATTCTGGAAACACC.

About this clone: The CDR3 end falls 3 residues outside the read, so it is completed with the germline J gene. This chain connects TRBV18 to TRBJ2-4; D perhaps matches TRBD1 (6 bases). Deletions cut 1 base from V and 2 bases from J, with 12 bases between. Germline values: CDR1 KGHSH, CDR2 LQKENI. CDR3 size: 16 residues. CDR3: CASSPLGGATKNIQYF. CDR3 DNA (partial): TGTGCCAGCTCACCACTTGGGGGCGCTACCAAAAACATT.

Points on this clone: The read halts 3 residues ahead of the CDR3 end, with the missing end drawn from the germline J gene. The chain couples TRBV10-3 to TRBJ2-3, with 7 bases matching TRBD2. There are 17 residues in the CDR3. With 6 bases clipped from V and 0 bases from J, the junction kept 12 bases outside the gene matches. Germline values: CDR1 ENHRY, CDR2 SYGVKD. CDR3 amino acids: CAIRGSLERGSTDTQYF. CDR3 bases read: TGTGCCATCAGAGGAAGTCTCGAGCGGGGAAGCACAGATACG.

On this clone itself: Germline and junction disagree at one end, which may indicate a read error. The read comes to an end 3 residues before the CDR3 does, leaving the germline J gene to fill in the end. This chain joins TRBV4-2 and TRBJ1-3, with 7 bases aligning to TRBD1. This CDR3 has 14 residues. Per the germline V gene, CDR1 is LGHNA and CDR2 is YNFKEQ. The CDR3: CASSQNLQGRLIYF. The CDR3 DNA, read in part, is TGCGCCAGCAGCCAGAATTTACAGGGGAGGTTG.

To note about this clone: The read finishes 3 residues shy of the CDR3 end, and the germline J gene is used to complete it. The V gene is TRBV10-3, the J gene TRBJ2-6; TRBD1 might be the D (5 bases). Germline V gene lookup returns CDR1 ENHRY and CDR2 SYGVKD. V lost 8 bases, J lost 4 bases, and 18 bases lay in between. CDR3 length: 16 amino acids. This chain's CDR3 is CAISKERQSGANVLTF. CDR3 DNA (partial): TGTGCCATCTCTAAAGAACGACAGTCAGGGGCCAACGTC.

About this clone itself: Read sequence stops 3 residues before the CDR3 end, and the germline J gene provides the missing end. The chain recombines TRBV20-1 with TRBJ2-3; no definite D call. The CDR3 has 11 residues. V dropped 8 bases and J dropped 3 bases, with 9 bases sitting between them. The germline V gene has CDR1 DFQATT and CDR2 SNEGSKA (reference sequence). CDR3 residues: CSSDLTDTQYF. Incomplete CDR3 DNA: TGCAGTTCCGACTTAACAGATACG.